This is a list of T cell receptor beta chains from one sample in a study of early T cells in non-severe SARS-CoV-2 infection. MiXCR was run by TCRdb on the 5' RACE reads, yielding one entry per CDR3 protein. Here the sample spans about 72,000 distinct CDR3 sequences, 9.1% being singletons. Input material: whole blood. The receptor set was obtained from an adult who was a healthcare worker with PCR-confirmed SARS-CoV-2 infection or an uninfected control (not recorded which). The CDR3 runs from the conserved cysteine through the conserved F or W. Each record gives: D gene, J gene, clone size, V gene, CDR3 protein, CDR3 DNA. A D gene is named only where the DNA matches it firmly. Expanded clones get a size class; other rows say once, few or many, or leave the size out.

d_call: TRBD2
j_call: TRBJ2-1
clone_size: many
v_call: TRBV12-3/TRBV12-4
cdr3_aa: CASSPTGTSGLSSYNEQFF
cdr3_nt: TGTGCCAGCAGTCCTACCGGGACTAGCGGGCTGAGCTCCTACAATGAGCAGTTCTTC

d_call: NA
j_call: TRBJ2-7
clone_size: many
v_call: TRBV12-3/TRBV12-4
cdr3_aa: CASSFGREYEQYF
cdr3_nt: TGTGCCAGCAGTTTCGGCAGAGAGTACGAGCAGTACTTC

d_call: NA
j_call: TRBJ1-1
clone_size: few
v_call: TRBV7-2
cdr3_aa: CASGIMGYTEAFF
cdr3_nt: TGTGCCAGCGGGATTATGGGTTACACTGAAGCTTTCTTT

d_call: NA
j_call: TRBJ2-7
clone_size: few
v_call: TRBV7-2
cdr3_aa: CASSSDIREYF
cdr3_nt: TGTGCCAGCAGCTCTGACATACGGGAGTACTTC

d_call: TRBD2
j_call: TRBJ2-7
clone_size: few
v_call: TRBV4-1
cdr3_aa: CASSQALAGGYEQYF
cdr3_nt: TGCGCCAGCAGCCAAGCCCTAGCGGGAGGGTACGAGCAGTACTTC

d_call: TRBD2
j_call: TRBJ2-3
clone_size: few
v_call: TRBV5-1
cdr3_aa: CASNILPGTRDTQYF
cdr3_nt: TGCGCCAGCAACATCCTCCCCGGGACTAGAGATACGCAGTATTTT

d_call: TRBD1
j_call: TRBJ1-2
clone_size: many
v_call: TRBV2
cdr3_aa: CASDRAYGYTF
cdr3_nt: TGTGCCAGCGACAGGGCCTATGGCTACACCTTC

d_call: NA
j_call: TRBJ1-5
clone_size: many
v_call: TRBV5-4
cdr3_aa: CASSPEGSNQPQHF
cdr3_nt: TGTGCCAGCAGCCCTGAGGGTAGCAATCAGCCCCAGCATTTT

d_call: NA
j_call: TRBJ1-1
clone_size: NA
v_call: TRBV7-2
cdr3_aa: CASSPSSGRMNTEAFF
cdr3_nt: TGTGCCAGCAGCCCATCCTCGGGCAGGATGAACACCGAAGCTTTCTTT

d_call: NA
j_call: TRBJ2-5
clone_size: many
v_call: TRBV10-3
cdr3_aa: CAIRPKGGTETQYF
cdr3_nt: TGTGCCATCAGGCCCAAAGGGGGTACAGAGACCCAGTACTTC

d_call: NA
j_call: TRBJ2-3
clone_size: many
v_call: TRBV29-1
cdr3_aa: CSVRVGGTDTQYF
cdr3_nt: TGCAGCGTTCGGGTGGGAGGCACAGATACGCAGTATTTT

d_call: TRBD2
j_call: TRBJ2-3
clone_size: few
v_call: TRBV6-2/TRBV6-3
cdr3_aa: CASSILAGGPRGDTQYF
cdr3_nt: TGTGCCAGCAGTATACTAGCGGGAGGGCCTCGGGGAGATACGCAGTATTTT

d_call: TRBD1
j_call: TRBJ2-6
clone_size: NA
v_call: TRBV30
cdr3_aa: CAWSGDRGAGANVLTF
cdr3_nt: TGTGCCTGGAGCGGGGACAGGGGAGCTGGGGCCAACGTCCTGACTTTC

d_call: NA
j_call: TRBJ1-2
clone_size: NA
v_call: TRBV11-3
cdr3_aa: CASSPDTAGYTF
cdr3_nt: TGTGCCAGCAGCCCGGACACCGCTGGCTACACCTTC

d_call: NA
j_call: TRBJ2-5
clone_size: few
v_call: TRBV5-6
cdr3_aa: CASSSVETQYF
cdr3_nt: TGTGCCAGCAGCTCAGTAGAGACCCAGTACTTC

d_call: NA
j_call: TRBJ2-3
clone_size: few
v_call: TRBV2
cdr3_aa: CASTKSSSTDTQYF
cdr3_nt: TGTGCCAGCACTAAATCCAGTAGCACAGATACGCAGTATTTT

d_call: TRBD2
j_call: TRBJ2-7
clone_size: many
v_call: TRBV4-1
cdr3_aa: CASSHYDRWTSGVTYEQYF
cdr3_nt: TGCGCCAGCAGCCATTACGACAGGTGGACTAGCGGGGTTACCTACGAGCAGTACTTC

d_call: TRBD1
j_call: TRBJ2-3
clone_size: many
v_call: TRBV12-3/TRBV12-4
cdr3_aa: CASSLGQGSADTQYF
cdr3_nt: TGTGCCAGCAGTTTGGGACAGGGGAGCGCAGATACGCAGTATTTT

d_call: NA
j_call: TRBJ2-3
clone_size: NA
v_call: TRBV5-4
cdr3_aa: CASSRQGDTQYF
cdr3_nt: TGTGCCAGCAGCCGTCAAGGGGATACGCAGTATTTT

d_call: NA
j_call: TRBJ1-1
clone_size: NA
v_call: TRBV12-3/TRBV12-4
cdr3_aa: CASSLGGHTEAFF
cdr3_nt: TGTGCCAGCAGTTTAGGGGGCCACACTGAAGCTTTCTTT

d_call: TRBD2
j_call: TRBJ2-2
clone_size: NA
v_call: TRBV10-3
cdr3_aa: CAIRPRLAGNTGELFF
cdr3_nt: TGTGCCATCAGACCAAGACTAGCGGGAAATACCGGGGAGCTGTTTTTT

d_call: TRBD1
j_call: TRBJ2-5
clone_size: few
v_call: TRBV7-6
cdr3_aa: CASSWDRTPWAQYF
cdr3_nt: TGTGCCAGCAGCTGGGACAGAACCCCGTGGGCCCAGTACTTC

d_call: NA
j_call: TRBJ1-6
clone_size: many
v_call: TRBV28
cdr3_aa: CASSLPNSPLHF
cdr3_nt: TGTGCCAGCAGTTTACCGAATTCACCCCTCCACTTT

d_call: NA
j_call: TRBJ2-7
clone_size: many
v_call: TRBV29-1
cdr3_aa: CSVEVGNEQYF
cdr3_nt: TGCAGCGTTGAAGTAGGGAACGAGCAGTACTTC

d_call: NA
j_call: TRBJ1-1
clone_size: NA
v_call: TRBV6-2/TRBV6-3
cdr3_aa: CASRTGHLNTEAFF
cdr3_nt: TGTGCCAGCAGGACGGGACACCTGAACACTGAAGCTTTCTTT

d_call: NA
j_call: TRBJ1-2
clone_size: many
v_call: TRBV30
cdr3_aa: CAWERFGYTF
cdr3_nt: TGTGCTTGGGAGCGGTTCGGCTACACCTTC

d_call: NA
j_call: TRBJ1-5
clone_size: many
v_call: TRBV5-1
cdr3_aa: CASSFGANSNQPQHF
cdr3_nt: TGCGCCAGCAGCTTTGGTGCAAATAGCAATCAGCCCCAGCATTTT

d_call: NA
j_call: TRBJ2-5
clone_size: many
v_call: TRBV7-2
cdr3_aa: CASSLGSMTQETQYF
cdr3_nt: TGTGCCAGCAGCTTAGGGTCAATGACTCAAGAGACCCAGTACTTC

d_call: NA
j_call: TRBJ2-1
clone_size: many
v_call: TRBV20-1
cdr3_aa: CSAPRPQWVDEQFF
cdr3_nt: TGCAGTGCTCCTCGCCCCCAGTGGGTGGATGAGCAGTTCTTC

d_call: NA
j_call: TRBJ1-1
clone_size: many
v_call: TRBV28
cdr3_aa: CASSSSRTGNTEAFF
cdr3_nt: TGTGCCAGCAGTTCTTCTAGGACGGGGAACACTGAAGCTTTCTTT

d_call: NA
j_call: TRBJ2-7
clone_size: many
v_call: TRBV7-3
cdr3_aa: CASSPQQGYEQYF
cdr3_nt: TGTGCCAGCAGCCCACAACAGGGATACGAGCAGTACTTC

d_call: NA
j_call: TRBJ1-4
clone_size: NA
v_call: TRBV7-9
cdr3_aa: CASSLWQGTNEKLFF
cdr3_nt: TGTGCCAGCAGCTTATGGCAGGGGACTAATGAAAAACTGTTTTTT

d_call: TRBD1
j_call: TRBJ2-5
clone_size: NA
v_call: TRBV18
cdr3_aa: CARSPTGQETQYF
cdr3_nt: TGTGCCAGATCACCGACAGGGCAAGAGACCCAGTACTTC

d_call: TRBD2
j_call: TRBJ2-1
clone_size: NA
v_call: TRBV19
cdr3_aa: CASSIVSQGLADYYNEQFF
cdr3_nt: TGTGCCAGTAGTATAGTAAGCCAGGGACTAGCGGATTACTACAATGAGCAGTTCTTC

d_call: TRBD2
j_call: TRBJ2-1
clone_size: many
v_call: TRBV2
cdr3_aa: CASSASGRLANEQFF
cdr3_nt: TGTGCCAGCAGTGCTAGCGGGAGGTTGGCCAATGAGCAGTTCTTC

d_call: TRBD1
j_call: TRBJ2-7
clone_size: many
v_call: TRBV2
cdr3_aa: CASTGTVKPYEQYF
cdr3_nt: TGTGCCAGTACCGGGACAGTGAAACCCTACGAGCAGTACTTC

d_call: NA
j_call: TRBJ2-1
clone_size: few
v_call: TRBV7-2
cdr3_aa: CASSLVSSRVNEQFF
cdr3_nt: TGTGCCAGCAGCTTAGTTAGCAGTAGGGTGAATGAGCAGTTCTTC

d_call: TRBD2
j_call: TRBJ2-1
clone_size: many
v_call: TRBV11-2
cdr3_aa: CASSSRLAGAGNEQFF
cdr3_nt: TGTGCCAGCAGCTCCCGACTAGCGGGTGCGGGAAATGAGCAGTTCTTC

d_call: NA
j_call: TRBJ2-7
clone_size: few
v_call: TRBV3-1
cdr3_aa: CASSLTGTGINEQYF
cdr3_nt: TGTGCCAGCAGCCTAACAGGAACCGGGATCAACGAGCAGTACTTC

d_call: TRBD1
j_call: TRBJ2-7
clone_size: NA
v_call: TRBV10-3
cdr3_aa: CAILRRTGPIYEQYF
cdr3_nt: TGTGCCATCCTAAGAAGGACAGGTCCTATCTACGAGCAGTACTTC

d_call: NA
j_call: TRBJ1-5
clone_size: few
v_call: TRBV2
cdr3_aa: CASSEALNAISPQHF
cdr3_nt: TGTGCCAGCAGTGAAGCGCTGAATGCAATCAGCCCCCAGCATTTT

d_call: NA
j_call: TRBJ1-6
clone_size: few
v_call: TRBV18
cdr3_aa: CASSPTQGDSPLHF
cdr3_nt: TGTGCCAGCTCACCAACACAGGGAGATTCACCCCTCCACTTT